These 20 T cell receptor beta chains were sequenced from one sample in a study of T cell responses to AZD1222 COVID-19 vaccine (dated by TCRdb to the early 2020s). The sample's time point label, decoded: baseline before first vaccination. Libraries came from the immunoSEQ multiplex PCR assay. In its TCRdb copy, this immuneACCESS table keeps in-frame sequences only and misses some clones. Where compared with another copy, unresolved V genes explain less than half of these, and the others have no known cause. This sample comprises more than 130,000 clones, about nine tenths of them detected only once. In total, the top ten clones hold roughly 3.6% of the sample. Sequenced material: peripheral blood, taken on day 0 of AZD1222 vaccination. All receptors come from an adult in good health.

This clone was seen a handful of times. The V and J genes are TRBV7-9 and TRBJ1-2, with 8 bases that match TRBD1. Germline lookup yields CDR1 SEHNR and CDR2 FQNEAQ (reference sequence). With 0 bases clipped from V and 6 bases from J, the junction kept 9 bases outside the gene matches. The CDR3 loop spans 16 amino acids. The DNA of the CDR3 is TGTGCCAGCAGCTTAGCGCTGCAGGGGGCTTCGGATGGCTACACCTTC. Translated: CASSLALQGASDGYTF.

The V gene is TRBV6-2 or TRBV6-3, the J gene TRBJ1-2; the match to TRBD1 covers 7 bases. The CDR3 consists of 14 residues. From germline, CDR1 is MNHEY and CDR2 SVGEGT. Trimming removed 4 bases from V and 3 bases from J; junction bases left unmatched: 5. CDR3 coding DNA: TGTGCCAGCAGTTCCCCGGACAGGTACTATGGCTACACCTTC. It translates to CASSSPDRYYGYTF.

Only one count was recorded for this clone. CDR3 coding DNA: TGTGCCAGCAGCTTAGTCGGGGTGGAGACTGAAGCTTTCTTT. Translating it yields CASSLVGVETEAFF. The V call is TRBV7-9, the J call TRBJ1-1; D call uncertain. V dropped 1 base and J dropped 5 bases, with 11 bases sitting between them. The CDR3 is made up of 14 amino acids. The germline V gene encodes CDR1 SEHNR and CDR2 FQNEAQ (reference sequence).

This clone is a singleton in its sample. The V gene is TRBV4-2, the J gene TRBJ2-3; 7 positions match TRBD2. Germline V lookup: CDR1 LGHNA, CDR2 YNFKEQ. V lost 1 base and J lost 4; bases outside the gene matches: 17. CDR3 length: 19 amino acids. The CDR3 coding sequence is TGTGCCAGCAGCCAAGGATGGGGCACCAGCGGGGCGGTCCCAGATACGCAGTATTTT. Its protein is CASSQGWGTSGAVPDTQYF.

This clone appeared a single time. V is TRBV7-2 and J is TRBJ2-5; D is ambiguous. V was shortened by 5 bases and J by 1 base, with 14 bases between the two germline ends. The CDR3 length is 15 residues. Germline V lookup: CDR1 SGHTA, CDR2 FQGNSA. The CDR3 region is CASSVTYQSQETQYF. In nucleotides, the CDR3 is TGTGCCAGCAGCGTCACTTATCAGAGCCAAGAGACCCAGTACTTC.

The rearrangement uses TRBV29-1 and TRBJ2-1; 9 bases align to TRBD2. V was clipped by 3 bases and J by 9 bases; unmatched bases: 12. CDR1 is SQVTM and CDR2 is ANQGSEA in the germline V gene. The CDR3 runs 15 residues. In nucleotides, the CDR3 is TGCAGCGTTGACCCCAGGGGCGGGAGGGCACGTGAGCAGTTCTTC. It translates to CSVDPRGGRAREQFF.

This clone was counted a single time. This chain uses TRBV27 with TRBJ1-4; D gene unclear. The CDR3 is 16 amino acids. The V and J ends lost 0 bases and 3 bases respectively, with 11 bases between them. CDR1 and CDR2 (germline): MNHEY, SMNVEV (reference sequence). The CDR3 protein is CASSLSPALSNEKLFF. CDR3 bases: TGTGCCAGCAGTTTATCGCCAGCCCTTTCTAATGAAAAACTGTTTTTT.

The chain carries TRBV5-3 and TRBJ1-2; TRBD1 matches 7 bases. TRBV5-3 is filed as an ORF, its function uncertain. V dropped 5 bases and J dropped 0; count of bases not matched to a gene: 10. This CDR3 has 16 residues. The CDR3 is CARRERQGHTNYGYTF. The CDR3 DNA is TGTGCCAGAAGGGAGAGACAGGGCCATACTAACTATGGCTACACCTTC.

The chain is built from TRBV2 and TRBJ1-4; D perhaps matches TRBD1 (5 bases). The V end was cut by 7 bases, the J end by 0 bases, with 12 bases between. The CDR3 contains 15 residues. From germline, CDR1 is SNHLY and CDR2 FYNNEI. CDR3 in amino acids: CASTKEGTTNEKLFF. The CDR3, as DNA: TGTGCCAGCACGAAGGAGGGGACAACTAATGAAAAACTGTTTTTT.

As DNA, the CDR3 is TGTGCCAGCAGCTTGGATTTAGCGGGGGTGGGCAATGAGCAGTTCTTC. Its translation: CASSLDLAGVGNEQFF. The V call is TRBV5-4, the J call TRBJ2-1; 9 bases map to TRBD2. The CDR3 is 16 residues long. V shed 0 bases, J shed 6 bases, and the junction held 7 bases outside the gene matches. The V gene's germline CDR1 is SGHNT and CDR2 YYREEE (reference sequence).

The J gene is TRBJ2-1, the V gene TRBV19; 9 bases fit TRBD2. J lost 4 bases, V lost 6 bases, and 7 bases had no gene match. The germline gives CDR1 LNHDA, CDR2 SQIVND (reference sequence). CDR3 length: 15 residues. The CDR3 sequence is CASRVLAGGYNEQFF. The CDR3 DNA sequence: TGTGCCAGTAGGGTCTTGGCGGGAGGGTACAATGAGCAGTTCTTC.

V usage is TRBV18 and J usage is TRBJ1-4; D is ambiguous. The CDR3 has 15 amino acids. Trimming left V 5 bases short and J 8 bases short, with 18 bases between. Germline V gene sequence: CDR1 KGHSH, CDR2 LQKENI. CDR3 loop: CASSALLTGGEKLFF. In DNA, the CDR3 is TGTGCCAGCTCAGCCCTCCTCACCGGCGGCGAAAAACTGTTTTTT.

The rearrangement uses TRBV10-3 and TRBJ1-3; possible D gene TRBD1, 6 bases. V lost 2 bases to trimming and J lost 0 bases, with 8 bases between them. The CDR3 is 15 amino acids. CDR1 ENHRY and CDR2 SYGVKD come from the germline V gene. CDR3 sequence: CAISEKGDSGNTIYF. CDR3 in DNA: TGTGCCATCAGTGAGAAGGGGGACTCTGGAAACACCATATATTTT.

J is TRBJ1-1 and V is TRBV3-1 (or the pseudogene TRBV3-2), with a weak D call TRBD1 (6 bases). This CDR3 is built from 14 residues. Germline-derived CDR1 and CDR2 are LGHDT and YNNKEL (reference sequence). With 1 base removed from V and 4 bases from J, the gap between germline ends came to 10 bases. CDR3 in amino acids: CASSQGGGLTEAFF. DNA of the CDR3: TGTGCCAGCAGCCAAGGAGGGGGGCTCACTGAAGCTTTCTTT.

The chain has TRBV4-3 and TRBJ2-1; 8 nucleotides agree with TRBD2. The CDR3 is made up of 15 amino acids. Unmatched junction bases numbered 8, after V lost 2 bases and J lost 8 bases. Germline loops: CDR1 LGHNA, CDR2 YSLEER. The CDR3 DNA reads TGCGCCAGCAGCCAACCGGGACTAGTGTCACATGAGCAGTTCTTC. Its translation is CASSQPGLVSHEQFF.

The chain joins TRBV6-5 to TRBJ1-5; 8 bases agree with TRBD1. V shed 8 bases and J 1 base; nucleotides not matched to a gene: 7. Per germline, CDR1 MNHEY and CDR2 SVGAGI. CDR3 length: 15 amino acids. This CDR3 is CASGTGTGSNQPQHF. The CDR3 DNA follows: TGTGCCAGCGGTACAGGGACAGGAAGCAATCAGCCCCAGCATTTT.

This clone was detected only once. The rearrangement uses TRBV29-1 and TRBJ2-7; D unclear. Between the trimmed V and J ends, which lost 0 bases and 3 bases, there was a span of 3 bases. The CDR3 runs 11 residues. In germline, CDR1 is SQVTM, CDR2 ANQGSEA. CDR3 bases: TGCAGCGTTGAAGATATCTACGAGCAGTACTTC. Translation gives CSVEDIYEQYF.

V gene TRBV5-1 combines with J gene TRBJ1-2; D is unresolved. The CDR3 covers 13 residues. Germline loops: CDR1 SGHRS, CDR2 YFSETQ. Between the trimmed V and J ends, which lost 4 bases and 2 bases, there was a span of 9 bases. The CDR3 DNA sequence: TGCGCCAGCAGCCCCGGCGGGAACTATGGCTACACCTTC. Translating gives CASSPGGNYGYTF.

This clone was recorded only once. This chain uses TRBV7-8 with TRBJ2-7; D may correspond to TRBD1 or TRBD2 (5 bases each). Germline V gene lookup returns CDR1 SGHVS and CDR2 FQNEAQ. V was shortened by 1 base and J by 6 bases, with 25 bases between the two germline ends. CDR3 size: 18 residues. In DNA form, the CDR3 reads TGTGCCAGCAGCTTAGGGGCAGGGACCAAATTCTCGGGGAGCGAGCAGTACTTC. This gives the protein CASSLGAGTKFSGSEQYF.

The chain employs TRBV13 and TRBJ1-6; 7 bases match TRBD1. Germline-derived CDR1 and CDR2 are PRHDT and FYEKMQ (reference sequence). V shed 5 bases, J shed 6 bases, and the junction held 4 bases outside the gene matches. There are 14 residues in the CDR3. The CDR3, as DNA: TGTGCCAGCAGCCCACGACAGGGTAATTCACCCCTCCACTTT. It is translated as CASSPRQGNSPLHF.